Sequencing of this TCR beta chain was carried out in a study of OX40 agonist ivuxolimab in advanced cancers. Across the study: The dose-escalation cohort was around 83% male, with a mean age of around 60 years, ranging roughly 20 to 90.

This clone was found once. Measured with immunoSEQ multiplex PCR; TCRdb has only the in-frame clones, and not every one. The sample lists some 45,000 clones, roughly 86% occurring once. With 7 bases removed from V and 4 bases from J, the gap between germline ends came to 16 bases. Germline CDR1 reads MDHEN; CDR2 reads SYDVKM. CDR3 length: 14 amino acids. The sample was CD4+ or CD8+ T cells sorted from blood, taken in a trial of the OX40 agonist ivuxolimab. The chain carries TRBV28 and TRBJ1-1, with D possibly TRBD1 on 5 matching bases. This receptor was taken from an adult with an advanced solid tumor such as melanoma, head and neck, liver or kidney cancer. The CDR3 spells CASIRGGGGTEAFF. The DNA of the CDR3 is TGTGCCAGCATCCGGGGGGGTGGAGGCACTGAAGCTTTCTTT. Full variable domain (outside the CDR3, taken from reference TRBV28 and TRBJ1-1): DVKVTQSSRYLVKRTGEKVFLECVQDMDHENMFWYRQDPGLGLRLIYFSYDVKMKEKGDIPEGYSVSREKKERFSLILESASTNQTSMYLCASIRGGGGTEAFFGQGTRLTVV.